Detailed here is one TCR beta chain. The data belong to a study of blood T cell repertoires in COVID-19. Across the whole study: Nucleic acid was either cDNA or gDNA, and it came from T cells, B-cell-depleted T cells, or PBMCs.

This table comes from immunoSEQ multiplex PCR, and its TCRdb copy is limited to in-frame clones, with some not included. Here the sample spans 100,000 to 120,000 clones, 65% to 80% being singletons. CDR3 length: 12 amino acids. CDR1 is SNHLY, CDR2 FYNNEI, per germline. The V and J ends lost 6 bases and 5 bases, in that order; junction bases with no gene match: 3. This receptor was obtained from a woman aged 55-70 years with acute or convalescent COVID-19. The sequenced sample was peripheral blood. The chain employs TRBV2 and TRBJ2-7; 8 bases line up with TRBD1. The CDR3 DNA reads TGTGCCAGCAGACAGGGGGATAACGAGCAGTACTTC. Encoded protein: CASRQGDNEQYF.